This T cell receptor beta chain was retrieved from a study of T cell repertoires in cytomegalovirus infection. Note on this clonotype: The antigen remains unidentified.

Via MiXCR, TCRdb re-called the reads, giving one row per CDR3 protein. The data show fewer than 300,000 distinct CDR3 sequences, roughly 23% seen once. The CDR3 has 15 residues. V was clipped by 5 bases and J by 0 bases, with 14 bases between them. Germline CDR1 reads SGHAT; CDR2 reads FQNNGV. Study results and limitations: HLA-C-restricted CMV-specific TCR beta clonotypes prevailed in the ex vivo response. Adding up the frequency of public TCR beta families identified people who carried CMV plus the relevant HLA.

The rearrangement joins TRBV11-2 to TRBJ2-7; D is possibly TRBD1 (6 bases). This TCR came from a human donor in good health (CMV status not recorded). Some clones in this sample may be carry-over from other donors' samples. The sequenced sample was PBMCs. The CDR3 here is CASSRRTESSYEQYF. In DNA form, the CDR3 reads TGTGCCAGCAGCCGCCGGACAGAGAGCTCCTACGAGCAGTACTTC.